This TCR beta chain was profiled in a study of T cell repertoires in cytomegalovirus infection. Study information: An indication of both CMV infection and matching HLA type came from public TCR beta signatures. Points from the study as a whole: The ex vivo response was dominated by HLA-C-restricted CMV-specific TCR beta clonotypes. Using cumulative public TCR beta family frequency, the authors identified those who carried CMV together with the relevant HLA.

TCRdb analysed the reads with MiXCR anew, one entry per CDR3 protein. This sample carries roughly 720,000 distinct CDR3 sequences, 35% to 45% of them seen once, and the ten largest clones take under 3%. This clonotype was recorded many times. The antigen is unknown. J was trimmed by 8 bases and V by 1 base; bases with no gene match: 10. Germline V gene data show CDR1 as SGHVS and CDR2 as FNYEAQ. The CDR3 covers 17 residues. This sequence was found in a human donor in good health (CMV status not recorded). Some clones in this sample may be carry-over from other donors' samples. The sequencing sample was made of PBMCs. The chain is built from TRBV7-6 and TRBJ2-1; 11 bases map to TRBD2. This CDR3 reads CASSLGVAGGPSYEQFF. CDR3 bases: TGTGCCAGCAGCTTAGGGGTAGCGGGAGGGCCTAGCTATGAGCAGTTCTTC.